Below are 9 T cell receptor beta chains sequenced from a single sample in a study of cytotoxic CD8 clonotypes in ibrutinib-treated CLL. Profiling relied on immunoSEQ multiplex PCR, and the TCRdb table lists in-frame clones only, not all of them. The table includes about 140,000 clones, 75% to 85% detected once. Specimen: PBMCs, collected after 36 months of ibrutinib treatment. Receptors originate from a human donor with chronic lymphocytic leukemia.

The V and J genes are TRBV18 and TRBJ2-5; D unresolved. Per germline, CDR1 KGHSH and CDR2 LQKENI. Trimming cost V 0 bases and J 5 bases, with 1 base left between them. The CDR3 totals 11 residues. CDR3 nucleotide sequence: TGTGCCAGCTCACCACCGGAGACCCAGTACTTC. Its protein is CASSPPETQYF.

This clone was detected once. CDR3 in amino acids: CASSAGFSGNTIYF. The CDR3 DNA reads as TGTGCCAGCAGTGCAGGTTTCTCTGGAAACACCATATATTTT. The chain couples TRBV6-5 to TRBJ1-3; D remains unclear. The V gene's germline CDR1 is MNHEY and CDR2 SVGAGI. This CDR3 spans 14 amino acids. Trimming shortened V by 5 bases and J by 0 bases, and 8 bases separated the two germline ends.

The chain combines TRBV4-1 with TRBJ1-2; 7 nucleotides align to TRBD1. Losses at the gene ends were 0 bases for V and 5 bases for J; bases not matched to a gene: 9. Looked up from germline, CDR1 is MGHRA and CDR2 is YSYEKL. The CDR3 has 16 amino acids. The CDR3 coding sequence is TGCGCCAGCAGCCAAGATAGAGAGACAGGGACTTATGGCTACACCTTC. Residues: CASSQDRETGTYGYTF.

The chain joins TRBV14 to TRBJ1-6; 9 positions match TRBD1. The trim removed 4 bases at V and 4 bases at J, leaving 11 bases unmatched. The CDR3 consists of 18 residues. CDR1 is SGHDN and CDR2 is FVKESK in the germline V gene. For the CDR3, the DNA is TGTGCCAGCAGCCTGGAAATAGGAGGACAGGGGTATAATTCACCCCTCCACTTT. Its translation is CASSLEIGGQGYNSPLHF.

V usage is TRBV2 and J usage is TRBJ2-1; D is unclear. The CDR3 runs to 13 residues. V dropped 3 bases and J dropped 4 bases, with 7 bases sitting between them. CDR1 and CDR2 from the germline V gene are SNHLY and FYNNEI. The CDR3 DNA reads as TGTGCCAGCAGTGACCTCGGGTACAATGAGCAGTTCTTC. Protein: CASSDLGYNEQFF. The whole variable domain, filled in from reference TRBV2 and TRBJ2-1, reads EPEVTQTPSHQVTQMGQEVILRCVPISNHLYFYWYRQILGQKVEFLVSFYNNEISEKSEIFDDQFSVERPDGSNFTLKIRSTKLEDSAMYFCASSDLGYNEQFFGPGTRLTVL.

This chain links TRBV30 with TRBJ2-3, with TRBD2 identical over 7 bases. The CDR3 has 15 amino acids. Germline V gene lookup returns CDR1 GTSNPN and CDR2 SVGIG (reference sequence). With V trimmed by 0 bases and J by 6 bases, 9 bases remained unmatched. Written as DNA, the CDR3 is TGTGCCTGGAGTGTCGGGGCGGGAGTCGGTGATACGCAGTATTTT. Protein: CAWSVGAGVGDTQYF.

The J gene is TRBJ1-2, the V gene TRBV28; D is ambiguous. V lost 6 bases and J 8 bases, leaving 10 bases between the germline ends. This CDR3 has 11 residues. Germline assignment: CDR1 MDHEN and CDR2 SYDVKM. The CDR3 DNA reads TGTGCCAGCAGGCCCTTGGGAGGCTACACCTTC. Protein product: CASRPLGGYTF.

The chain joins TRBV7-3 to TRBJ1-1; tentatively, D is TRBD1 (6 bases). The CDR3 contains 14 residues. Germline V gene data show CDR1 as SGHTA and CDR2 as FQGTGA. Trimming pared 5 bases from V and 3 bases from J, leaving 13 bases between. The CDR3 DNA reads as TGTGCCAGCAGCCGAGGGCCAGGGGACACTGAAGCTTTCTTT. Protein product: CASSRGPGDTEAFF.

The chain carries TRBV4-1 and TRBJ1-3, with D maybe TRBD1 (6 bases). Germline V lookup: CDR1 MGHRA, CDR2 YSYEKL. Between the trimmed V and J ends, which lost 1 base and 0 bases, there was a span of 16 bases. The CDR3 runs to 18 residues. CDR3: CASSQGRFTGSSGNTIYF. The CDR3 DNA follows: TGCGCCAGCAGCCAAGGGCGGTTCACAGGGTCCTCTGGAAACACCATATATTTT.